A single TCR beta chain is shown here with its context. Its antigen is still unknown. These data belong to a study of T cell repertoires in cytomegalovirus infection. TCRdb used MiXCR to reprocess the reads, holding one entry per CDR3 protein. Here the sample spans about 770,000 distinct CDR3 sequences, 25% to 35% being singletons. The clonotype originates from a human donor in good health (CMV status not recorded). Some clones in this sample may be carry-over from other donors' samples. The starting material was cultured CD8+ T cells from PBMCs, obtained from culture after CMV antigen stimulation.

The CDR3 loop is CASSQRLASSDTQYF. In DNA form, the CDR3 reads TGCGCCAGCAGCCAACGGTTGGCGAGTTCAGATACGCAGTATTTT. The J gene is TRBJ2-3, the V gene TRBV4-1, with D uncertain. CDR1 and CDR2 from the germline V gene are MGHRA and YSYEKL. Trimming cost V 2 bases and J 4 bases, with 13 bases left between them. CDR3 size: 15 residues.